These 21 T cell receptor beta chains share one sample of origin, sequenced in a study of vaccination and CD4 T cells after COVID-19. Antigen specificity for these receptors is unknown. Treatment noted: approximately nine-day PBMC culture with coronavirus spike peptide pools or control peptides (ViraFEST assay). Oncomine TCR Beta short-read sequencing was applied to DNA from cultured CD4+ T cells. TCRdb processed the PCR reads anew with MiXCR; each CDR3 protein has one entry. The table shows about 13,000 distinct CDR3 sequences, with 45% to 60% occurring only once. The source material was CD4+ T cells from blood, cultured in vitro. These receptors all come from a human donor who had recovered from COVID-19.

V and J are TRBV24-1 and TRBJ2-7; perhaps D is TRBD1 or TRBD2 (5 bases each). This CDR3 comprises 16 residues. V shed 4 bases and J shed 3 bases, with 18 bases lying between them. The germline V gene has CDR1 KGHDR and CDR2 SFDVKD. CDR3 sequence: CATSDRDSERGYEQYF. In nucleotides, the CDR3 is TGTGCCACCAGTGACCGAGACAGCGAGAGGGGCTACGAGCAGTACTTC.

The chain couples TRBV5-1 to TRBJ1-6, with 9 bases matching TRBD1. Germline CDR1 SGHRS, CDR2 YFSETQ. This CDR3 region has 15 residues. V gave up 5 bases and J gave up 7 bases; unmatched junction bases: 7. CDR3 residues: CASRLGQGGNSPLHF. CDR3 in DNA: TGCGCCAGCAGACTGGGACAGGGAGGGAATTCACCCCTCCACTTT.

This clonotype turned up a few times. The V gene is TRBV7-2, the J gene TRBJ2-7, with D tentatively TRBD2 (6 bases). CDR1 is SGHTA and CDR2 is FQGNSA in the germline V gene. The CDR3 is 14 residues long. V lost 5 bases and J lost 6, with 17 bases in between. The CDR3 DNA is TGTGCCAGCAGCCCGGGACTGAGGGACCGCGAGCAGTACTTC. It yields the protein CASSPGLRDREQYF.

This clonotype was picked up a small number of times. This chain connects TRBV24-1 to TRBJ2-5; 7 bases match TRBD2. V was pared by 0 bases and J by 5 bases, with 8 bases of the junction left unmatched. Per the germline V gene, CDR1 is KGHDR and CDR2 is SFDVKD. There are 16 residues in the CDR3. The CDR3 sequence is CATSDLGGGYRETQYF. The CDR3 DNA follows: TGTGCCACCAGTGATTTGGGCGGGGGATATCGGGAGACCCAGTACTTC.

The chain joins TRBV12-3 or TRBV12-4 to TRBJ2-7; TRBD2 aligns across 9 bases. V lost 6 bases and J lost 3; bases outside the gene matches: 9. This CDR3 comprises 15 residues. This chain's CDR3 is CASSPVLAGFYEQYF. The CDR3 DNA sequence: TGTGCCAGCAGCCCCGTGCTAGCGGGATTCTACGAGCAGTACTTC.

The CDR3 DNA reads as TGTGCCAGTAGTATCTTACACGCGAATAATTCACCCCTCCACTTT. Its translation is CASSILHANNSPLHF. This sequence joins TRBV19 and TRBJ1-6; D gene ambiguous. V shed 3 bases and J shed 5 bases, with 11 bases lying between them. CDR1 and CDR2 from the germline V gene are LNHDA and SQIVND (reference sequence). The CDR3 extends over 15 amino acids. Complete variable domain (other parts from reference TRBV19 and TRBJ1-6): DGGITQSPKYLFRKEGQNVTLSCEQNLNHDAMYWYRQDPGQGLRLIYYSQIVNDFQKGDIAEGYSVSREKKESFPLTVTSAQKNPTAFYLCASSILHANNSPLHFGNGTRLTVT.

The chain joins TRBV2 to TRBJ1-2; D is possibly TRBD1 (6 bases). V dropped 7 bases and J dropped 2 bases, with 11 bases sitting between them. The CDR3 has 13 amino acids. The germline gives CDR1 SNHLY, CDR2 FYNNEI. The CDR3 coding sequence is TGTGCCAGCAAGAGGGACACAAACTATGGCTACACCTTC. It specifies CASKRDTNYGYTF.

The CDR3 here is CASSYSLPNQPQHF. The CDR3 nucleotides are TGTGCCAGCAGTTATAGCCTGCCGAATCAGCCCCAGCATTTT. The chain employs TRBV6-2 or TRBV6-3 and TRBJ1-5; D unresolved. This CDR3 has 14 amino acids. CDR1 is MNHEY and CDR2 is SVGEGT in the germline V gene. Trimming stripped 3 bases from V and 4 bases from J, with 10 bases between.

The CDR3 reads CATSGLGGRQQETQYF. The DNA of the CDR3 is TGTGCCACCAGTGGTCTTGGCGGGAGGCAACAAGAGACCCAGTACTTC. V and J are TRBV15 and TRBJ2-5; 8 positions match TRBD2. Germline values: CDR1 LNHNV, CDR2 YYDKDF (reference sequence). J gave up 2 bases and V 6 bases, and 11 bases lay outside the gene matches. The CDR3 length is 16 residues. Supplemented by reference TRBV15 and TRBJ2-5, the full variable domain reads DAMVIQNPRYQVTQFGKPVTLSCSQTLNHNVMYWYQQKSSQAPKLLFHYYDKDFNNEADTPDNFQSRRPNTSFCFLDIRSPGLGDTAMYLCATSGLGGRQQETQYFGPGTRLLVL.

The V gene is TRBV2, the J gene TRBJ2-7; TRBD1 agrees at 8 bases. This CDR3 comprises 14 residues. Germline CDR1 and CDR2: SNHLY and FYNNEI. Trimming took 3 bases from V and 7 from J; bases not matched to a gene: 8. The CDR3 spells CASSEPLQGEEQYF. The CDR3 region has the DNA TGTGCCAGCAGTGAGCCACTACAGGGGGAGGAGCAGTACTTC.

The V and J genes are TRBV19 and TRBJ2-5; D possibly corresponds to TRBD2 (6 bases). The germline CDR1 and CDR2 sequences are LNHDA and SQIVND (reference sequence). The CDR3 is made up of 14 amino acids. The V end was cut by 5 bases, the J end by 2 bases, with 12 bases between. The CDR3 nucleotides are TGTGCCAGTAGTCCCGGCGCGGGACAAGAGACCCAGTACTTC. This gives the protein CASSPGAGQETQYF.

This clonotype was detected only a few times. V gene TRBV6-1 combines with J gene TRBJ1-1, with a possible D match to TRBD1 (6 bases). The CDR3 is made up of 14 amino acids. The V gene lost 2 bases and the J gene lost 4 bases, with 11 bases spanning the gap. The V gene's germline CDR1 is MNHNS and CDR2 SASEGT. CDR3 in DNA: TGTGCCAGCAGTGAATTGGGGGCGGCCACTGAAGCTTTCTTT. Residues: CASSELGAATEAFF.

The rearrangement joins TRBV6-2 or TRBV6-3 to TRBJ1-5; 7 bases match TRBD1. V trimming: 6 bases; J trimming: 0 bases; junction bases outside the gene matches: 8. CDR3 length: 16 residues. The germline V gene encodes CDR1 MNHEY and CDR2 SVGEGT. CDR3 nucleotides: TGTGCCAGCAGCCCCACACAGGGGCCTAGCAATCAGCCCCAGCATTTT. The encoded protein is CASSPTQGPSNQPQHF.

This clonotype was picked up a small number of times. The rearrangement joins TRBV20-1 to TRBJ2-5; TRBD2 aligns across 8 bases. The CDR3 consists of 13 residues. Germline trimming cut 5 bases from V and 2 bases from J; bases unmatched to any gene: 4. Germline V lookup: CDR1 DFQATT, CDR2 SNEGSKA (reference sequence). The CDR3 DNA is TGCAGTGCTCCGGGGGGGACTCAAGAGACCCAGTACTTC. Amino acids: CSAPGGTQETQYF.

The chain recombines TRBV11-2 with TRBJ2-7; D may be TRBD1 (6 bases). CDR3 length: 12 amino acids. Trimming cost V 6 bases and J 6 bases, with 12 bases left between them. CDR1 is SGHAT, CDR2 FQNNGV, per germline. The CDR3 coding sequence is TGTGCCAGCAGTTGGGGGCGTAGCGAGCAGTACTTC. Amino acid sequence: CASSWGRSEQYF.

The chain joins TRBV11-2 to TRBJ2-5; tentatively, D is TRBD1 (6 bases). Germline V gene data show CDR1 as SGHAT and CDR2 as FQNNGV. V was trimmed by 7 bases and J by 4 bases, leaving 19 bases between them. CDR3 length equals 15 residues. For the CDR3, the DNA is TGTGCCAGCAACTCCCTCCGGGAAGGGGGAGAGACCCAGTACTTC. Residues: CASNSLREGGETQYF. The whole variable domain, remainder taken from reference TRBV11-2 and TRBJ2-5, is EAGVAQSPRYKIIEKRQSVAFWCNPISGHATLYWYQQILGQGPKLLIQFQNNGVVDDSQLPKDRFSAERLKGVDSTLKIQPAKLEDSAVYLCASNSLREGGETQYFGPGTRLLVL.

CDR3: CASSLTGLGTEAFF. For the CDR3, the DNA is TGTGCCAGCAGCTTAACAGGACTGGGGACTGAAGCTTTCTTT. This rearrangement joins TRBV7-3 to TRBJ1-1; the D is unclear. The CDR3 length is 14 residues. V was pared by 0 bases and J by 5 bases, with 10 bases between. Germline lookup yields CDR1 SGHTA and CDR2 FQGTGA.

This clonotype was seen only once. This chain connects TRBV18 to TRBJ1-3; D remains unclear. Looked up from germline, CDR1 is KGHSH and CDR2 is LQKENI. The CDR3 loop spans 14 amino acids. The V end lost 6 bases, the J end lost 2 bases, and 11 bases lay between the germline ends. CDR3: CASSPGGTGNTIYF. CDR3 sequence (DNA): TGTGCCAGCTCTCCGGGCGGGACTGGAAACACCATATATTTT.

This clonotype was observed a handful of times. V and J are TRBV20-1 and TRBJ1-5; tentatively, D is TRBD1 (5 bases). V gave up 3 bases and J gave up 8 bases, with 20 bases separating them. Germline V gene lookup returns CDR1 DFQATT and CDR2 SNEGSKA (reference sequence). CDR3 length: 15 residues. The CDR3 protein is CSASELWGVKEPQHF. DNA for the CDR3: TGCAGTGCTAGCGAGTTATGGGGGGTCAAGGAGCCCCAGCATTTT.

This clonotype was detected only a few times. The V gene is TRBV20-1, the J gene TRBJ2-7, with 11 positions matching TRBD2. The CDR3 runs to 13 residues. From germline, CDR1 is DFQATT and CDR2 SNEGSKA (reference sequence). V lost 3 bases, J lost 6 bases, and 4 bases stayed unmatched. CDR3 sequence: CSARTSGIFEQYF. The DNA of the CDR3 is TGCAGTGCTAGGACTAGCGGGATCTTCGAGCAGTACTTC.

This CDR3 is CASSRQSSSTDTQYF. The DNA of the CDR3 is TGTGCCAGCAGTAGGCAGAGTAGTAGCACAGATACGCAGTATTTT. The J gene is TRBJ2-3, the V gene TRBV2; D not certain. Trimming removed 5 bases from V and 0 bases from J, with 12 bases in between. The germline CDR1 and CDR2 sequences are SNHLY and FYNNEI. The CDR3 consists of 15 residues.